Listed here are 28 T cell receptor beta chains from one sample, sequenced in a study of cytomegalovirus exposure and HLA in healthy donors. The repertoire was sequenced with immunoSEQ multiplex PCR; TCRdb's copy has only in-frame clones and lacks some. The sample holds 200,000 to 250,000 clones, around 78% seen once. The sample comprised PBMCs. The origin of the receptors is a woman between 18 and 29 years old in good health and CMV-seronegative.

The rearrangement links TRBV7-9 to TRBJ1-2; D not certain. Germline loops: CDR1 SEHNR, CDR2 FQNEAQ (reference sequence). This CDR3 contains 14 residues. V was shortened by 2 bases and J by 2 bases, with 9 bases between the two germline ends. This chain's CDR3 is CASSLTVENYGYTF. The CDR3 nucleotides read TGTGCCAGCAGCTTAACGGTCGAGAACTATGGCTACACCTTC.

The V and J genes are TRBV6-6 and TRBJ1-4; D possibly corresponds to TRBD1 (6 bases). V was clipped by 2 bases and J by 6 bases, with 7 bases between them. The CDR3 sequence is 13 residues long. Germline CDR1 and CDR2: MNHNY and SVGAGI (reference sequence). CDR3 sequence (DNA): TGTGCCAGCAGTTACAGGGGGGATGAAAAACTGTTTTTT. This translates into CASSYRGDEKLFF.

The chain recombines TRBV13 with TRBJ1-1; D is perhaps TRBD1 (6 bases). The germline gives CDR1 PRHDT, CDR2 FYEKMQ (reference sequence). CDR3 size: 13 residues. Trimming removed 3 bases from V and 5 bases from J, with 10 bases in between. This CDR3 is CASSFRDNTEAFF. The CDR3 DNA reads TGTGCCAGCAGCTTCCGGGACAATACTGAAGCTTTCTTT.

The rearrangement joins TRBV6-1 to TRBJ1-2; D call uncertain. The CDR3 is made up of 13 amino acids. The germline gives CDR1 MNHNS, CDR2 SASEGT. Trimming took off 4 bases at V and 7 bases at J, with 13 bases between the two ends. The CDR3 coding sequence is TGTGCCAGCAGTGTCCTCCAGGTGCGTGGCTACACCTTC. Its translation is CASSVLQVRGYTF.

The genes are TRBV25-1 and TRBJ2-2; weak D call: TRBD1 (6 bases). The CDR3 is 17 residues long. V was cut by 5 bases and J by 1 base, with 17 bases left in between. From germline, CDR1 is MGHDK and CDR2 SYGVNS. CDR3 DNA: TGTGCCAGCAGTTCCACAAGGGAACAGGGGAACACCGGGGAGCTGTTTTTT. Amino acid sequence: CASSSTREQGNTGELFF.

About this clone itself: A junction end diverges from the germline sequence, so it may reflect a read error. The V gene is TRBV5-1, the J gene TRBJ1-2, with 7 nucleotides matching TRBD1. CDR3 size: 14 residues. Per germline, CDR1 SGHRS and CDR2 YFSETQ. Here the CDR3 DNA reads TGCGCCAGCACCTTGTCTACAGGGGACTATGGCTACACCTTC. It is translated as CASTLSTGDYGYTF.

The V call is TRBV5-1, the J call TRBJ2-2; 9 bases fit TRBD2. The trim removed 7 bases at V and 7 bases at J, leaving 14 bases unmatched. CDR3 size: 16 residues. CDR1 is SGHRS and CDR2 is YFSETQ in the germline V gene. CDR3 loop: CASFPRGTSYGGELFF. The CDR3 DNA sequence: TGCGCCAGCTTCCCGAGGGGGACTAGCTATGGCGGGGAGCTGTTTTTT.

This chain joins TRBV25-1 and TRBJ1-4; D not certain. Looked up from germline, CDR1 is MGHDK and CDR2 is SYGVNS. V was pared by 2 bases and J by 0 bases, with 13 bases between. CDR3 length: 17 residues. In DNA, the CDR3 is TGTGCCAGCAGTGAAGAGGGCCCGCTTGCAACTAATGAAAAACTGTTTTTT. This encodes CASSEEGPLATNEKLFF. Full variable domain (outside the CDR3, taken from reference TRBV25-1 and TRBJ1-4): EADIYQTPRYLVIGTGKKITLECSQTMGHDKMYWYQQDPGMELHLIHYSYGVNSTEKGDLSSESTVSRIRTEHFPLTLESARPSHTSQYLCASSEEGPLATNEKLFFGSGTQLSVL.

A word on this clone: Other DNA sequences in this sample translate to the same CDR3. This chain joins TRBV6-5 and TRBJ2-1; TRBD2 matches 11 bases. The CDR3 spans 16 residues. J was trimmed by 2 bases and V by 2 bases; bases with no gene match: 2. Germline loops: CDR1 MNHEY, CDR2 SVGAGI. This chain's CDR3 is CASSYGTSGAYNEQFF. The CDR3 DNA sequence: TGTGCCAGCAGTTACGGGACTAGCGGAGCCTACAATGAGCAGTTCTTC.

This CDR3 reads CASSEGPKETQYF. The CDR3 nucleotides are TGTGCCAGCAGTGAGGGCCCAAAAGAGACCCAGTACTTC. The genes are TRBV6-1 and TRBJ2-5; D not certain. Germline assignment: CDR1 MNHNS and CDR2 SASEGT. The CDR3 contains 13 residues. V dropped 3 bases and J dropped 3 bases, with 8 bases sitting between them.

The chain links TRBV7-3 to TRBJ1-1; 10 bases agree with TRBD1. Germline-derived CDR1 and CDR2 are SGHTA and FQGTGA. V lost 2 bases to trimming and J lost 5 bases; unmatched junction nucleotides: 2. CDR3 size: 14 residues. CDR3 region: CASSLDRGRTEAFF. CDR3 DNA sequence: TGTGCCAGCAGCTTAGACAGGGGGCGGACTGAAGCTTTCTTT.

This chain joins TRBV2 and TRBJ1-1; weak D call: TRBD1 (5 bases). The length of the CDR3 is 16 residues. Germline V gives CDR1 SNHLY, CDR2 FYNNEI. V lost 7 bases and J lost 0, with 18 bases in between. The CDR3 DNA sequence: TGTGCCAGCACCTCCGAGGGTGTAGGGGTGAACACTGAAGCTTTCTTT. Its translation: CASTSEGVGVNTEAFF.

The V and J genes are TRBV10-2 and TRBJ2-2; D call uncertain. V lost 4 bases and J lost 1, with 4 bases in between. The CDR3 totals 13 residues. Germline-derived CDR1 and CDR2 are WSHSY and SAAADI. In DNA form, the CDR3 reads TGCGCCAGCAGTGGGGGGAACACCGGGGAGCTGTTTTTT. Amino acids: CASSGGNTGELFF.

The chain employs TRBV28 and TRBJ1-1; D possibly corresponds to TRBD1 (5 bases). CDR1 and CDR2 from the germline V gene are MDHEN and SYDVKM. There are 13 residues in the CDR3. The ends were cut back, 5 bases at V and 6 bases at J, with 13 bases in the middle. CDR3 residues: CASSIWDESEAFF. CDR3 nucleotide sequence: TGTGCCAGCAGTATCTGGGACGAATCTGAAGCTTTCTTT.

The chain couples TRBV13 to TRBJ1-2; D call uncertain. The CDR3 length is 14 residues. CDR1 and CDR2 from the germline V gene are PRHDT and FYEKMQ (reference sequence). The V end was cut by 3 bases, the J end by 5 bases, with 13 bases between. The CDR3 is CASSFATLGYGYTF. The CDR3 coding sequence is TGTGCCAGCAGCTTTGCTACCCTGGGTTATGGCTACACCTTC.

The chain employs TRBV7-9 and TRBJ2-6; D is undetermined. The CDR3 contains 17 residues. The V and J ends lost 5 bases and 0 bases respectively, with 14 bases between them. In germline, CDR1 is SEHNR, CDR2 FQNEAQ (reference sequence). This CDR3 is CASSPQNFGSGANVLTF. CDR3 DNA: TGTGCCAGCAGCCCCCAGAACTTTGGCTCTGGGGCCAACGTCCTGACTTTC.

This clone occurred a few times. V usage is TRBV29-1 and J usage is TRBJ2-5, with 12 bases fitting TRBD2. CDR1 SQVTM and CDR2 ANQGSEA come from the germline V gene. This CDR3 is built from 16 residues. Unmatched junction bases numbered 9, after V lost 2 bases and J lost 5 bases. CDR3 sequence reads: CSVESSSGRAGETQYF. The CDR3 nucleotides are TGCAGCGTTGAATCGTCTAGCGGGAGGGCCGGGGAGACCCAGTACTTC.

The chain joins TRBV27 to TRBJ1-1, with 8 bases that match TRBD1. Germline V gene data show CDR1 as MNHEY and CDR2 as SMNVEV (reference sequence). The CDR3 has 15 amino acids. Unmatched junction bases numbered 12, after V lost 8 bases and J lost 4 bases. The CDR3 nucleotides read TGTGCCAGCGGGGACCCCGGACAGGGCGGCACTGAAGCTTTCTTT. It codes for CASGDPGQGGTEAFF.

This clone has more than one count but fewer than ten. The chain couples TRBV27 to TRBJ2-7; 10 positions match TRBD1. The CDR3 extends over 15 amino acids. Germline CDR1 MNHEY, CDR2 SMNVEV (reference sequence). Trimming took 7 bases from V and 3 from J; bases not matched to a gene: 9. In nucleotides, the CDR3 is TGTGCCAGCAAGATCGGGACAGGGGCAATCTACGAGCAGTACTTC. Translation gives CASKIGTGAIYEQYF.

This sequence joins TRBV9 and TRBJ2-7; the D gene is possibly TRBD2 (6 bases). V lost 2 bases and J 7 bases, leaving 10 bases between the germline ends. The CDR3 has 12 amino acids. In germline, CDR1 is SGDLS, CDR2 YYNGEE. The chain's CDR3 is CASSVGGEEQYF. CDR3 bases: TGTGCCAGCAGCGTTGGAGGGGAAGAGCAGTACTTC.

The chain recombines TRBV5-6 with TRBJ1-1; 7 bases align to TRBD1. Trimming took 5 bases from V and 5 from J; bases not matched to a gene: 6. There are 13 residues in the CDR3. Germline V gives CDR1 SGHDT, CDR2 YYEEEE. This chain's CDR3 is CASRITGETEAFF. The CDR3 DNA reads TGTGCCAGCAGGATCACAGGGGAAACTGAAGCTTTCTTT.

This chain links TRBV6-6 with TRBJ2-7; 10 positions match TRBD1. With V trimmed by 2 bases and J by 5 bases, 3 bases remained unmatched. CDR1 is MNHNY and CDR2 is SVGAGI in the germline V gene (reference sequence). The CDR3 has 14 residues. In nucleotides, the CDR3 is TGTGCCAGCAGTTACGCGGACAGGGGGGACGAGCAGTACTTC. Amino acids: CASSYADRGDEQYF.

The chain recombines TRBV27 with TRBJ1-1, with D possibly matching TRBD1 (5 bases). The CDR3 consists of 15 residues. Germline V gene data show CDR1 as MNHEY and CDR2 as SMNVEV (reference sequence). V lost 0 bases and J lost 3, with 11 bases in between. CDR3 sequence reads: CASSLSIGAYTEAFF. CDR3 nucleotide sequence: TGTGCCAGCAGTTTATCGATAGGGGCCTACACTGAAGCTTTCTTT.

The gene calls are TRBV5-6 and TRBJ2-5; the D is unclear. Trimming removed 2 bases at V and 5 bases at J, with 4 bases between. The CDR3 covers 11 residues. Germline assignment: CDR1 SGHDT and CDR2 YYEEEE. The CDR3 DNA reads TGTGCCAGCAGCTTTGCGGAGACCCAGTACTTC. Amino acids: CASSFAETQYF.

This sequence joins TRBV9 and TRBJ2-1; 10 bases agree with TRBD2. The CDR3 contains 18 residues. Germline trimming cut 0 bases from V and 4 bases from J; bases unmatched to any gene: 10. Germline V gives CDR1 SGDLS, CDR2 YYNGEE. Here the CDR3 reads CASSVGGLGAGGYNEQFF. CDR3 in DNA: TGTGCCAGCAGCGTAGGTGGGTTAGGAGCGGGAGGGTACAATGAGCAGTTCTTC.

The rearrangement joins TRBV29-1 to TRBJ2-1; D possibly corresponds to TRBD1 (5 bases). V was shortened by 6 bases and J by 2 bases, with 11 bases between the two germline ends. The germline gives CDR1 SQVTM, CDR2 ANQGSEA. This CDR3 region has 13 residues. CDR3 nucleotide sequence: TGCAGCGTCCGACAGAGAACCTACAATGAGCAGTTCTTC. Its protein product is CSVRQRTYNEQFF.

The chain uses TRBV18 and TRBJ1-2; D gene ambiguous. Deletions cut 1 base from V and 8 bases from J, with 11 bases between. Germline CDR1 KGHSH, CDR2 LQKENI. This CDR3 is 13 amino acids long. The DNA of the CDR3 is TGTGCCAGCTCACCACGGCCTTCAGACGGCTACACCTTC. Translated, it gives CASSPRPSDGYTF.

On this clone itself: A junction end diverges from the germline sequence, so it may reflect a read error. The genes are TRBV5-1 and TRBJ2-5; a possible D gene is TRBD2 (7 bases). Germline values: CDR1 SGHRS, CDR2 YFSETQ. The CDR3 spans 15 residues. The CDR3 DNA reads TGCGCCAGCAGCGGGGGCGGGGGACGACAAGAGTCCCAGTACTTC. As protein: CASSGGGGRQESQYF.